This entry features one TCR beta chain sequence. This sample was taken from a study of T-cell memory formation after mild COVID-19. TCRdb fed the 5' RACE reads into MiXCR, producing one record per CDR3 protein. This table holds 350,000 to 400,000 distinct CDR3 sequences, around 15% found once. What was sequenced was PBMCs or a T cell subset sorted from them (not recorded which). The sequence was obtained from a man between 18 and 35 years old who had mild COVID-19 (a few samples of this study predate the infection). Cell type and time point are not known.

CDR3 sequence reads: CSATRGEDQPQHF. The DNA of the CDR3 is TGCAGTGCTACCAGGGGGGAGGATCAGCCCCAGCATTTT. The gene calls are TRBV20-1 and TRBJ1-5; TRBD1 matches at 7 bases. The J segment lost 5 bases and the V segment lost 4 bases, leaving 5 bases of the junction unmatched. CDR3 length: 13 residues. Germline assignment: CDR1 DFQATT and CDR2 SNEGSKA (reference sequence).